The 21 T cell receptor beta chains given below trace back to one sample, sequenced in a study of cytomegalovirus exposure and HLA in healthy donors. The PCR contained 60 Vbeta and 13 Jbeta primers. The assay was immunoSEQ multiplex PCR, and TCRdb's table has in-frame clones only and misses some. The data contain roughly 120,000 clones, 80% to 90% of them singletons. Sequences were obtained from PBMCs. These receptors were obtained from a woman aged 30 to 39 in good health and CMV-seronegative.

The genes are TRBV5-1 and TRBJ2-1; 8 positions match TRBD1. The CDR3 runs to 15 residues. Germline assignment: CDR1 SGHRS and CDR2 YFSETQ. J gave up 9 bases and V 3 bases, and 11 bases lay outside the gene matches. The CDR3 spells CASSSRTGKVGEQFF. The CDR3 region has the DNA TGCGCCAGCAGCTCGAGGACAGGGAAGGTAGGTGAGCAGTTCTTC.

The DNA for the CDR3 is TGTGCCAGCTCACGGGCCGCGACAGCGGGAGATACGCAGTATTTT. This codes for CASSRAATAGDTQYF. The chain has TRBV18 and TRBJ2-3, with D possibly matching TRBD2 (6 bases). Germline V gene data show CDR1 as KGHSH and CDR2 as LQKENI. The CDR3 loop spans 15 amino acids. Trimming stripped 4 bases from V and 5 bases from J, with 16 bases between.

The CDR3 protein is CAWMKRGLTNEKLFF. The CDR3, as DNA: TGTGCCTGGATGAAGCGAGGGCTCACTAATGAAAAACTGTTTTTT. The chain carries TRBV30 and TRBJ1-4, with no clear D. Trimming cost V 4 bases and J 2 bases, with 14 bases left between them. Germline CDR1 and CDR2: GTSNPN and SVGIG (reference sequence). The CDR3 loop spans 15 amino acids.

The genes are TRBV9 and TRBJ2-1; 9 nucleotides agree with TRBD2. Germline-derived CDR1 and CDR2 are SGDLS and YYNGEE. The ends lost 0 bases at V and 9 bases at J; junction bases unmatched: 4. The CDR3 runs to 14 residues. The DNA for the CDR3 is TGTGCCAGCAGCGTAGTAGGGACTAGCACTGAGCAGTTCTTC. This gives the protein CASSVVGTSTEQFF.

The chain has TRBV7-8 and TRBJ1-5; 7 bases map to TRBD1. The CDR3 sequence is 18 residues long. With 5 bases clipped from V and 2 bases from J, the junction kept 15 bases outside the gene matches. Germline CDR1 is SGHVS and CDR2 is FQNEAQ. This chain's CDR3 is CASSAPPRGQGGNQPQHF. Written as DNA, the CDR3 is TGTGCCAGCAGCGCCCCTCCAAGGGGGCAAGGGGGCAATCAGCCCCAGCATTTT.

CDR3 DNA sequence: TGCAGCGTTGACAGGGCCCCCCAGTTCTTC. Its protein product is CSVDRAPQFF. The genes are TRBV29-1 and TRBJ2-1, with D perhaps matching TRBD1 (5 bases). The length of the CDR3 is 10 residues. Trimming shortened V by 3 bases and J by 13 bases, and 10 bases separated the two germline ends. Germline V gene lookup returns CDR1 SQVTM and CDR2 ANQGSEA.

This chain connects TRBV6-6 to TRBJ1-5; TRBD1 aligns across 10 bases. V shed 7 bases, J shed 7 bases, and the junction held 10 bases outside the gene matches. There are 15 residues in the CDR3. Germline V gene sequence: CDR1 MNHNY, CDR2 SVGAGI (reference sequence). Here the CDR3 DNA reads TGTGCCAGCACCGACGGACAGGGGGTGTGGCAGCCCCAGCATTTT. Translation: CASTDGQGVWQPQHF.

The V call is TRBV7-9, the J call TRBJ2-1; 8 bases are a match to TRBD2. Germline trimming cut 4 bases from V and 2 bases from J; bases unmatched to any gene: 13. There are 18 residues in the CDR3. Germline CDR1 and CDR2: SEHNR and FQNEAQ (reference sequence). In DNA form, the CDR3 reads TGTGCCAGCAGCTCCCCCATCATTACTAGCGGTGCCTACAATGAGCAGTTCTTC. Its protein is CASSSPIITSGAYNEQFF. Complete variable domain (other parts from reference TRBV7-9 and TRBJ2-1): DTGVSQNPRHKITKRGQNVTFRCDPISEHNRLYWYRQTLGQGPEFLTYFQNEAQLEKSRLLSDRFSAERPKGSFSTLEIQRTEQGDSAMYLCASSSPIITSGAYNEQFFGPGTRLTVL.

The CDR3 region is CASSPWRDAPNYGYTF. The CDR3 DNA reads TGTGCCAGTAGTCCCTGGAGGGACGCGCCTAACTATGGCTACACCTTC. The rearrangement joins TRBV19 to TRBJ1-2; weak D call: TRBD1 (5 bases). The germline CDR1 and CDR2 sequences are LNHDA and SQIVND (reference sequence). V was pared by 5 bases and J by 0 bases, with 16 bases between. The CDR3 sequence is 16 residues long.

The gene calls are TRBV5-6 and TRBJ2-7; D perhaps matches TRBD1 (5 bases). This CDR3 is built from 14 residues. CDR1 and CDR2 (germline): SGHDT, YYEEEE. V was clipped by 3 bases and J by 1 base, with 11 bases between them. Written as DNA, the CDR3 is TGTGCCAGCAGCTCGGACACATTATCCTACGAGCAGTACTTC. Its protein product is CASSSDTLSYEQYF.

The rearrangement joins TRBV5-3 to TRBJ1-2; 12 bases align to TRBD1. TRBV5-3 is identified as an open reading frame with a role that is uncertain. The V gene end was trimmed by 4 bases and the J gene end by 8 bases; junction bases not matched to a gene: 6. This CDR3 spans 14 amino acids. The CDR3 region has the DNA TGTGCCAGAAGCGCCGGGACAGGGGGCGTCGGCTACACCTTC. Translated: CARSAGTGGVGYTF.

The V gene is TRBV5-1, the J gene TRBJ2-3; 7 bases line up with TRBD1. This CDR3 region has 15 residues. V lost 0 bases to trimming and J lost 1 base; unmatched junction nucleotides: 2. Germline V gene lookup returns CDR1 SGHRS and CDR2 YFSETQ. The CDR3 sequence is CASSLAGGGTDTQYF. CDR3 in DNA: TGCGCCAGCAGCTTGGCAGGGGGAGGCACAGATACGCAGTATTTT.

CDR3: CASSPRDTHTGELFF. The CDR3 DNA reads TGTGCCAGCAGCCCTCGGGACACCCACACCGGGGAGCTGTTTTTT. V gene TRBV11-3 combines with J gene TRBJ2-2; D might be TRBD1 (6 bases). With 5 bases removed from V and 3 bases from J, the gap between germline ends came to 13 bases. The length of the CDR3 is 15 residues. Germline values: CDR1 SGHNT, CDR2 YENEEA.

CDR3 loop: CASSLGTGSGNEQFF. The CDR3 DNA follows: TGTGCCAGCAGCTTAGGGACAGGGTCGGGGAATGAGCAGTTCTTC. This sequence joins TRBV7-9 and TRBJ2-1; 8 bases match TRBD1. CDR3 length: 15 amino acids. The V segment lost 1 base and the J segment 7 bases; nucleotides outside the gene matches: 6. The germline V gene has CDR1 SEHNR and CDR2 FQNEAQ (reference sequence).

This clone showed up just a few times. CDR3 nucleotides: TGTGCCAGCAGCTTAGTTGGGCTAGCGGGGGGGCCTAGCGATACGCAGTATTTT. Its translation is CASSLVGLAGGPSDTQYF. The chain carries TRBV11-2 and TRBJ2-3; 12 positions match TRBD2. The germline V gene encodes CDR1 SGHAT and CDR2 FQNNGV. This CDR3 comprises 18 residues. Trimming at V came to 1 base and at J to 6 bases, leaving 11 bases not matched to a gene.

The chain carries TRBV19 and TRBJ1-3; D may be TRBD1 (6 bases). Germline V gene lookup returns CDR1 LNHDA and CDR2 SQIVND (reference sequence). V shed 7 bases and J shed 6 bases, with 19 bases lying between them. CDR3 size: 15 residues. Here the CDR3 reads CASNTAGAGLNTIYF. The CDR3 nucleotides read TGTGCCAGTAACACGGCGGGGGCAGGGCTAAACACCATATATTTT.

V is TRBV5-1 and J is TRBJ2-2, with TRBD2 matching 10 bases. CDR3 size: 15 residues. V trimming: 4 bases; J trimming: 7 bases; junction bases outside the gene matches: 7. Germline V gene data show CDR1 as SGHRS and CDR2 as YFSETQ. The CDR3 DNA is TGCGCCAGCAGCCTGCTAGCGGGAGAGAACGGGGAGCTGTTTTTT. Translating it yields CASSLLAGENGELFF.

In this sample, this clone turned up a few times. The J gene is TRBJ2-7, the V gene TRBV29-1; TRBD2 agrees at 10 bases. Germline CDR1 and CDR2: SQVTM and ANQGSEA. The CDR3 is 15 residues long. Unmatched junction bases numbered 6, after V lost 4 bases and J lost 0 bases. In DNA, the CDR3 is TGCAGCGTTGCAGGTCTAGCGGGAGTCTCCTACGAGCAGTACTTC. Encoded protein: CSVAGLAGVSYEQYF.

The J gene is TRBJ2-1, the V gene TRBV11-1, with D possibly matching TRBD1 (6 bases). The CDR3 runs 13 residues. V was clipped by 7 bases and J by 7 bases, with 14 bases between them. CDR1 and CDR2 from the germline V gene are SGHAT and FQDESV (reference sequence). The CDR3 region is CASNEGDMNEQFF. The CDR3 coding sequence is TGTGCCAGCAACGAAGGGGACATGAATGAGCAGTTCTTC.

About this clone itself: Sequence at one end of the junction differs from germline and may be a read error. J is TRBJ1-1 and V is TRBV11-2; a weak D match, TRBD1 (5 bases). This CDR3 is built from 16 residues. The germline V gene encodes CDR1 SGHAT and CDR2 FQNNGV. The CDR3 is CASSLSAQASGTEVFF. In nucleotides, the CDR3 is TGTGCCAGCAGCTTATCCGCACAGGCGTCGGGGACTGAAGTTTTCTTT.

The CDR3 reads CASSFGRGADTGELFF. Here the CDR3 DNA reads TGTGCCAGCAGCTTCGGGAGGGGCGCGGACACCGGGGAGCTGTTTTTT. The genes are TRBV5-4 and TRBJ2-2, with 8 bases identical to TRBD2. V trimming: 2 bases; J trimming: 3 bases; junction bases outside the gene matches: 6. CDR3 length equals 16 residues. CDR1 SGHNT and CDR2 YYREEE come from the germline V gene (reference sequence).